This T cell receptor (beta chain) came from a study of T cell responses to AZD1222 COVID-19 vaccine. For the study at large: Second-dose recipients at about 4 or about 12 weeks were treated as one pooled group.

Study observations and caveats: The study sampled repertoires only after the peak T cell response. At baseline, just five to seven AZD1222 recipients tested seropositive.

On this clone: No antigen is known for it.

The ends were cut back, 8 bases at V and 8 bases at J, with 9 bases in the middle. This CDR3 contains 11 residues. Clones were sequenced by immunoSEQ multiplex PCR, and TCRdb holds only the in-frame ones, with some missing. The sample carries roughly 92,000 clones, about 90% recorded once. The receptor was isolated from an adult in good health. J is TRBJ2-2 and V is TRBV12-3 or TRBV12-4; D gene uncertain. Sequenced here: peripheral blood, sampled on day 0 of AZD1222 vaccination. The CDR3 bases are TGTGCCAGCGGGAAAAGGGGGGAGCTGTTTTTT. Translation: CASGKRGELFF.